The rows below give T cell receptor beta chains drawn from one sample of a study of shared clonotypes between healthy human individuals. The table came from immunoSEQ multiplex PCR; TCRdb's copy has only in-frame clones and leaves some out. The repertoire has about 1.5 million clones, 98% of them found once; the top ten carry less than 0.55%. The sample comprised naive CD4+ T cells sorted from blood. These receptors were taken from a young man in good health. CDR3s include the opening cysteine and the closing phenylalanine or tryptophan. The order of the fields is J gene, clone size, D gene, V gene, CDR3 protein, CDR3 DNA. A D gene is named only where the DNA matches it firmly. Clone size is stated in some rows and not others, as once, few, many or a class when expanded.

j_gene: TRBJ2-2
abundance: NA
d_gene: NA
v_gene: TRBV28
CDR3aa: CASSLGAISNTGELFF
CDR3nt: TGTGCCAGCAGTTTAGGGGCAATCTCGAACACCGGGGAGCTGTTTTTT

j_gene: TRBJ2-1
abundance: NA
d_gene: NA
v_gene: TRBV7-3
CDR3aa: CASSLRASREREQFF
CDR3nt: TGTGCCAGCAGCTTAAGAGCTAGCCGGGAGCGTGAGCAGTTCTTC

j_gene: TRBJ2-3
abundance: NA
d_gene: NA
v_gene: TRBV27
CDR3aa: CASFNSWTDTQYF
CDR3nt: TGTGCCAGCTTTAATTCGTGGACAGATACGCAGTATTTT

j_gene: TRBJ2-1
abundance: NA
d_gene: TRBD2
v_gene: TRBV18
CDR3aa: CASSERTSGSVLWFF
CDR3nt: TGTGCCAGCTCAGAAAGAACTAGCGGGAGTGTGCTGTGGTTCTTC

j_gene: TRBJ2-5
abundance: NA
d_gene: NA
v_gene: TRBV5-1
CDR3aa: CASSSVPMGETQYF
CDR3nt: TGCGCCAGCAGCTCGGTCCCGATGGGAGAGACCCAGTACTTC

j_gene: TRBJ2-7
abundance: NA
d_gene: NA
v_gene: TRBV28
CDR3aa: CASETPRWNEQYF
CDR3nt: TGTGCCAGCGAGACCCCAAGGTGGAACGAGCAGTACTTC

j_gene: TRBJ1-5
abundance: NA
d_gene: NA
v_gene: TRBV9
CDR3aa: CASSVGPQPQHF
CDR3nt: TGTGCCAGCAGCGTGGGACCACAGCCCCAGCATTTT

j_gene: TRBJ2-1
abundance: NA
d_gene: NA
v_gene: TRBV5-1
CDR3aa: CASSHPWAGSGGYNEQFF
CDR3nt: TGCGCCAGCAGCCACCCCTGGGCAGGGAGTGGAGGGTACAATGAGCAGTTCTTC

j_gene: TRBJ1-4
abundance: NA
d_gene: NA
v_gene: TRBV10-3
CDR3aa: CAISGRGGEKLFF
CDR3nt: TGTGCCATCAGCGGCAGGGGAGGTGAAAAACTGTTTTTT

j_gene: TRBJ2-7
abundance: NA
d_gene: NA
v_gene: TRBV7-2
CDR3aa: CASSPWGSSSYEQYF
CDR3nt: TGTGCCAGCAGCCCTTGGGGGTCCAGCTCCTACGAGCAGTACTTC

j_gene: TRBJ2-1
abundance: once
d_gene: TRBD2
v_gene: TRBV7-3
CDR3aa: CASSKGLATEQFF
CDR3nt: TGTGCCAGCAGCAAGGGACTAGCCACTGAGCAGTTCTTC

j_gene: TRBJ2-7
abundance: NA
d_gene: TRBD2
v_gene: TRBV6-5
CDR3aa: CASSWGPSGMSEQYF
CDR3nt: TGTGCCAGCAGTTGGGGTCCTAGCGGGATGAGCGAGCAGTACTTC

j_gene: TRBJ2-7
abundance: NA
d_gene: NA
v_gene: TRBV6-6
CDR3aa: CASSYPGTPKPYEQYF
CDR3nt: TGTGCCAGCAGTTACCCGGGGACCCCAAAACCCTACGAGCAGTACTTC

j_gene: TRBJ2-7
abundance: once
d_gene: TRBD1
v_gene: TRBV2
CDR3aa: CASSRDREYEQYF
CDR3nt: TGTGCCAGCAGCCGGGACAGGGAGTACGAGCAGTACTTC

j_gene: TRBJ2-1
abundance: once
d_gene: NA
v_gene: TRBV5-6
CDR3aa: CASSFNNNEQFF
CDR3nt: TGTGCCAGCAGCTTTAATAACAATGAGCAGTTCTTC

j_gene: TRBJ1-2
abundance: NA
d_gene: NA
v_gene: TRBV11-2
CDR3aa: CASSPISDNYGYTF
CDR3nt: TGTGCCAGCAGCCCGATCTCTGATAACTATGGCTACACCTTC

j_gene: TRBJ2-3
abundance: NA
d_gene: TRBD2
v_gene: TRBV14
CDR3aa: CASSQHSGAFTDTQYF
CDR3nt: TGTGCCAGCAGCCAACATAGCGGGGCCTTCACAGATACGCAGTATTTT